These T cell receptor beta chains were read from a single sample in a study of spatial heterogeneity in lung cancer. TCRdb redid the calling of the 5' RACE reads with MiXCR, one entry per CDR3 protein. The profile covers under 30,000 distinct CDR3 sequences, with about 5.6% appearing a single time and around 20% taken by the ten largest. The input for sequencing was PBMCs, taken at follow-up. These receptors were collected from a male donor with early-stage non-small cell lung cancer. Both conserved end residues are part of each CDR3. Each record gives: V gene, D gene, clone size, J gene, CDR3 DNA, CDR3 protein. D genes are given only for firm matches. Clone size appears in some rows only: once, few, many, or a class for an expanded clone.

TRBV6-6	TRBD1	many	TRBJ2-3	TGTGCCAGCAGAACAGGGGGTGGTCGTCCGCAGTATTTT	CASRTGGGRPQYF
TRBV12-3/TRBV12-4	NA	few	TRBJ2-2	TGTGCCAGCAGTTTAAGCGCGGGGATCACCGGGGAGCTGTTTTTT	CASSLSAGITGELFF
TRBV18	NA	many	TRBJ2-3	TGTGCCAGCTCACCCGGGCAGGCGAGCACAGATACGCAGTATTTT	CASSPGQASTDTQYF
TRBV10-3	TRBD2	NA	TRBJ2-3	TGTGCCATCAGGGCGAGCGGGGGGAGCACAGATACGCAGTATTTT	CAIRASGGSTDTQYF
TRBV29-1	NA	many	TRBJ1-1	TGCAGCGTTGTTACAGGGAGCGTCACTGAAGCTTTCTTT	CSVVTGSVTEAFF
TRBV20-1	NA	NA	TRBJ2-3	TGCAGTGCTAGAGTGATCACAGATACGCAGTATTTT	CSARVITDTQYF
TRBV12-5	TRBD1	many	TRBJ1-1	TGTGCTAGTGGTCCAACCGGACAGGGGAACTCGATGGCTTTCTTT	CASGPTGQGNSMAFF
TRBV20-1	NA	NA	TRBJ2-3	TGCAGTGCTAGAGTCGGGGGACCTCGCACAGATACGCAGTATTTT	CSARVGGPRTDTQYF
TRBV4-2	NA	many	TRBJ2-2	TGTGCCAGCAGCAAAGGACAAGCGAACACCGGGGAGCTGTTTTTT	CASSKGQANTGELFF
TRBV12-3/TRBV12-4	TRBD1	NA	TRBJ1-3	TGTGCCAGCAGAGGACAGGGGGCGCCTGGAAACACCATATATTTT	CASRGQGAPGNTIYF
TRBV20-1	TRBD1	many	TRBJ2-2	TGCAGTGCTAGGAGGGCAGGGGGAGCGAACACCGGGGAGCTGTTTTTT	CSARRAGGANTGELFF
TRBV7-8	NA	many	TRBJ2-7	TGTGCCAGCAGCTTATTGTACGAGCAGTACTTC	CASSLLYEQYF
TRBV7-9	TRBD2	many	TRBJ2-2	TGTGCCAGCAGCACCCTGGGACTAGCGGACTCGAACACCGGGGAGCTGTTTTTT	CASSTLGLADSNTGELFF
TRBV29-1	NA	medium-sized	TRBJ1-6	TGCAGCGTCCTTTATTCACCCCTCCACTTT	CSVLYSPLHF
TRBV18	NA	many	TRBJ1-5	TGTGCCAGCTCACAGGGGACAAACAATCAGCCCCAGCATTTT	CASSQGTNNQPQHF
TRBV6-1	TRBD1	many	TRBJ2-2	TGTGCCAGCAGTGGAGGGACAGGTATTAACACCGGGGAGCTGTTTTTT	CASSGGTGINTGELFF
TRBV20-1	NA	NA	TRBJ1-1	TGCAGTGCTAGAGAACTGACGGTGAACACTGAAGCTTTCTTT	CSARELTVNTEAFF
TRBV9	TRBD2	NA	TRBJ2-3	TGTGCCAGCAGCACGGGACTAGCGGGAGGCCCCACAGATACGCAGTATTTT	CASSTGLAGGPTDTQYF
TRBV3-1	NA	NA	TRBJ1-6	TGTGCCAGCAGCCAAGACGCCAGTCATAATTCACCCCTCCACTTT	CASSQDASHNSPLHF
TRBV7-9	NA	NA	TRBJ2-1	TGTGCCAGCAGCCCGACCCTTAGCTCCTACAATGAGCAGTTCTTC	CASSPTLSSYNEQFF
TRBV4-3	NA	few	TRBJ2-3	TGCGCCAGCAGCCAAGATCGGAGCACAGATACGCAGTATTTT	CASSQDRSTDTQYF
TRBV12-3/TRBV12-4	NA	many	TRBJ2-1	TGTGCCAGCAGATACTTCGGGCCCCGGGGGAATGAGCAGTTCTTC	CASRYFGPRGNEQFF
TRBV24-1	NA	many	TRBJ2-2	TGTGCCACCAGTCGCGGACAGAACACCGGGGAGCTGTTTTTT	CATSRGQNTGELFF
TRBV6-2/TRBV6-3	NA	many	TRBJ2-5	TGTGCCAGCAGTTACACAGAGACCCAGTACTTC	CASSYTETQYF
TRBV7-2	NA	many	TRBJ2-3	TGTGCCAGCAGCTCGACCCATACGCAGTATTTT	CASSSTHTQYF
TRBV9	TRBD1	large	TRBJ1-2	TGTGCCAGCAGCGTAGAACAGGGGGCAATCTATGGCTACACCTTC	CASSVEQGAIYGYTF
TRBV12-3/TRBV12-4	NA	many	TRBJ1-4	TGTGCCAGCAGCCCGACGGGGGTAGCTAATGAAAAACTGTTTTTT	CASSPTGVANEKLFF
TRBV5-4	NA	NA	TRBJ2-1	TGTGCCAGCAGCCTTTGGACGGGTGAGCAGTTCTTC	CASSLWTGEQFF
TRBV6-5	NA	many	TRBJ2-3	TGTGCCAGCAGTTACAGTGTGACTAGTGAGAACACAGATACGCAGTATTTT	CASSYSVTSENTDTQYF
TRBV7-2	TRBD2	NA	TRBJ2-3	TGTGCCAGCAGACTAGCGGGGGGCACAGATACGCAGTATTTT	CASRLAGGTDTQYF
TRBV2	NA	few	TRBJ1-1	TGTGCCAGCCACGGACATGAGAACACTGAAGCTTTCTTT	CASHGHENTEAFF
TRBV10-3	NA	many	TRBJ1-1	TGTGCCATCAGTCCCCTGGCCGGGGACACTGAAGCTTTCTTT	CAISPLAGDTEAFF
TRBV12-3/TRBV12-4	TRBD2	many	TRBJ2-1	TGTGCCAGCAGTTTCGGACTAGCGGAGGTTCGGGAGCAGTTCTTC	CASSFGLAEVREQFF
TRBV10-3	TRBD1	many	TRBJ1-5	TGTGCCATCAGCCCCGGGACAGGGGATCAGCCCCAGCATTTT	CAISPGTGDQPQHF
TRBV29-1	TRBD1	medium-sized	TRBJ2-6	TGCAGCGTTGAAGGGAGCCAGGACAGGGGGCCCTCTGGGGCCAACGTCCTGACTTTC	CSVEGSQDRGPSGANVLTF
TRBV14	TRBD2	NA	TRBJ2-5	TGTGCCAGCAGCCAACTAGCGGGAGTGTCCCAGTACTTC	CASSQLAGVSQYF
TRBV7-2	NA	many	TRBJ1-5	TGTGCCAGCAGCCCAATGGGCAATCAGCCCCAGCATTTT	CASSPMGNQPQHF
TRBV4-2	TRBD2	NA	TRBJ2-3	TGTGCCAGCAGCCAAGATGGGACTAGCGGGCCCACAGATACGCAGTATTTT	CASSQDGTSGPTDTQYF
TRBV2	NA	few	TRBJ2-1	TGTGCCAGCAGTCCCGGGCCTTACAATGAGCAGTTCTTC	CASSPGPYNEQFF
TRBV7-2	NA	many	TRBJ1-2	TGTGCCAGCAGCTTAACCCCCTGGCAGGGCCCTGACTACACCTTC	CASSLTPWQGPDYTF
TRBV18	TRBD2	NA	TRBJ2-1	TGTGCCAGCTCACCATCCGGGACTAGGATGTCCTACAATGAGCAGTTCTTC	CASSPSGTRMSYNEQFF
TRBV7-3	NA	many	TRBJ2-3	TGTGCCAGCAGCTTCCTAGCAGGGGATACGCAGTATTTT	CASSFLAGDTQYF
TRBV19	NA	many	TRBJ2-3	TGTGCCAGTAGTATCGTAGTAGCTATAGGCACAGATACGCAGTATTTT	CASSIVVAIGTDTQYF
TRBV5-1	TRBD1	many	TRBJ2-3	TGCGCCAGCTCCCCCGGGACAGGGCTCGGGGATACGCAGTATTTT	CASSPGTGLGDTQYF
TRBV7-9	NA	many	TRBJ1-3	TGTGCCAGCAGCTTAAGTCGCACGGTTTTTTCTGGAAACACCATATATTTT	CASSLSRTVFSGNTIYF
TRBV6-1	NA	many	TRBJ2-7	TGTGCCAGCAGTGCCGGGCCGACCTACGAGCAGTACTTC	CASSAGPTYEQYF
TRBV20-1	TRBD2	NA	TRBJ2-1	TGCAGTGCTCCGCTAGCGGGGGGCGGCGCCCACAATGAGCAGTTCTTC	CSAPLAGGGAHNEQFF
TRBV5-1	NA	many	TRBJ2-5	TGCGCCAGCAGCTTGCCTGACCCCGGTAGGGAGACCCAGTACTTC	CASSLPDPGRETQYF
TRBV7-6	TRBD1	many	TRBJ2-5	TGTGCCAGCAGCCCCCCGACAGGGAACCAAGAGACCCAGTACTTC	CASSPPTGNQETQYF
TRBV4-3	TRBD2	few	TRBJ2-3	TGCGCCAGCAGCCAAGATCCGTGGACGGGAGGTCGTACGCAGTATTTT	CASSQDPWTGGRTQYF
TRBV7-9	NA	many	TRBJ1-5	TGTGCCACCGGATCCGATCAGCCCCAGCATTTT	CATGSDQPQHF
TRBV3-1	TRBD1	many	TRBJ1-1	TGTGCCAGCAGGGATGGACAGGTGAACACTGAAGCTTTCTTT	CASRDGQVNTEAFF
TRBV7-2	NA	few	TRBJ1-5	TGTGCCAGCAGCTTAATGGGGCGAGGCAATCAGCCCCAGCATTTT	CASSLMGRGNQPQHF
TRBV19	TRBD1	many	TRBJ2-7	TGTGCCAGTAGTATCGTCCAGGGGGCTTTCAACGAGCAGTACTTC	CASSIVQGAFNEQYF